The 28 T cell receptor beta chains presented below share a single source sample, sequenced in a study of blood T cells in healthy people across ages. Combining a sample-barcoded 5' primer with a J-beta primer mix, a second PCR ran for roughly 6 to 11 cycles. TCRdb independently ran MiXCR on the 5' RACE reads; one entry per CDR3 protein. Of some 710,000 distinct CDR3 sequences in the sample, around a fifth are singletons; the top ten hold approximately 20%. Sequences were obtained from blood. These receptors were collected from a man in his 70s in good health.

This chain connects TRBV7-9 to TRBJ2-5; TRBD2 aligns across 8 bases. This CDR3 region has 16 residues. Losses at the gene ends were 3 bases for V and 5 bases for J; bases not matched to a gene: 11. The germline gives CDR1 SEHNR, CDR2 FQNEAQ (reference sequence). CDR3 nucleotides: TGTGCCAGCAGCTTCGATGCGGGAGGCCTCTGGGAGACCCAGTACTTC. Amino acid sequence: CASSFDAGGLWETQYF.

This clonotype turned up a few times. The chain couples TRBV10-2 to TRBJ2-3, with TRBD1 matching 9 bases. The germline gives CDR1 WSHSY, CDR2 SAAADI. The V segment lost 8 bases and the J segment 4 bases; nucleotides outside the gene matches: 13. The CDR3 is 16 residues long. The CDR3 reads CASLVSRDRVADTQYF. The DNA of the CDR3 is TGCGCCAGCCTCGTATCCCGGGACAGGGTGGCAGATACGCAGTATTTT.

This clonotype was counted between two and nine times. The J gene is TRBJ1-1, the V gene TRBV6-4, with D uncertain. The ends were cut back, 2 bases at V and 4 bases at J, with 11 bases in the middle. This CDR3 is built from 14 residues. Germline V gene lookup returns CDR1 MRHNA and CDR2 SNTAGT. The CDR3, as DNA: TGTGCCAGCAGTGACCCCGATGCGGGCACTGAAGCTTTCTTT. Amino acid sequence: CASSDPDAGTEAFF.

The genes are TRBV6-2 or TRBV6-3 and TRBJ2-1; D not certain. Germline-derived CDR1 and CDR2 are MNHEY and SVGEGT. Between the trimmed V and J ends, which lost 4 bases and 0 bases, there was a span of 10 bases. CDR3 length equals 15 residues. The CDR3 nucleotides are TGTGCCAGCAGTTCCGGACGGGCCTCCTACAATGAGCAGTTCTTC. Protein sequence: CASSSGRASYNEQFF.

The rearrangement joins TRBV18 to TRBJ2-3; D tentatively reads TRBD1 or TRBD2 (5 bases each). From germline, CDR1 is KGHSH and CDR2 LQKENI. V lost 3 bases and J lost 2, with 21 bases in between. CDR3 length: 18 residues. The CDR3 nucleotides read TGTGCCAGCTCACCCAGACTAAGGGGCGAAGGCGCCACAGATACGCAGTATTTT. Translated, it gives CASSPRLRGEGATDTQYF.

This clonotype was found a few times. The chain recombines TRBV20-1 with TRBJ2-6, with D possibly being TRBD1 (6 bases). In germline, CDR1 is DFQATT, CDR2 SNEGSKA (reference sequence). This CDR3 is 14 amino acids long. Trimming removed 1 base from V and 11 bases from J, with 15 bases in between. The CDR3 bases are TGCAGTGCTAGAGTCCGGGACATGGTCGACGTCCTGACTTTC. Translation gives CSARVRDMVDVLTF.

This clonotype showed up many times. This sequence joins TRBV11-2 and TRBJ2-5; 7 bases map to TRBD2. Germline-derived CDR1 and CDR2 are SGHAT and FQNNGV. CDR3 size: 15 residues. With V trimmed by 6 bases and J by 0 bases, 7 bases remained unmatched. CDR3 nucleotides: TGTGCCAGCAGAAAAAGGGCGGGGGACCAAGAGACCCAGTACTTC. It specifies CASRKRAGDQETQYF.

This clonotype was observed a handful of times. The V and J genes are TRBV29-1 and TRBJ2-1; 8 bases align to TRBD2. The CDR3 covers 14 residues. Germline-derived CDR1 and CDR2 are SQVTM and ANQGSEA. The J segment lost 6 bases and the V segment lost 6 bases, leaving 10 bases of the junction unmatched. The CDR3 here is CSVPTSARRNEQFF. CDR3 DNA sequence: TGCAGCGTCCCGACTAGCGCCCGTCGCAATGAGCAGTTCTTC.

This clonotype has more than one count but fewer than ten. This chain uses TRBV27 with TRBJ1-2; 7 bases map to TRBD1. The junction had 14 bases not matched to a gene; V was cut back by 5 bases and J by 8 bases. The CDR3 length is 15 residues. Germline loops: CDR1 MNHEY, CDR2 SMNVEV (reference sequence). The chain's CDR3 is CASSRGGQRASGYTF. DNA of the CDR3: TGTGCCAGCAGTCGAGGGGGACAGAGGGCGTCGGGCTACACCTTC.

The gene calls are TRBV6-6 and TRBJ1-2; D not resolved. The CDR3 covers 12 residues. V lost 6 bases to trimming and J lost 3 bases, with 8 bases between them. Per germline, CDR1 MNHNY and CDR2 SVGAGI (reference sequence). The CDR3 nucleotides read TGTGCCAGCAGCAACCAGGACTATGGCTACACCTTC. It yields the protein CASSNQDYGYTF.

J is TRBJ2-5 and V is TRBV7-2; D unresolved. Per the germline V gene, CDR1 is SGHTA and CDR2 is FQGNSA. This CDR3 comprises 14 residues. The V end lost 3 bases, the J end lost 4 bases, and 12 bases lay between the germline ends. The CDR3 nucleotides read TGTGCCAGCAGCTTGGATACCTTTGGAGAGACCCAGTACTTC. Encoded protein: CASSLDTFGETQYF.

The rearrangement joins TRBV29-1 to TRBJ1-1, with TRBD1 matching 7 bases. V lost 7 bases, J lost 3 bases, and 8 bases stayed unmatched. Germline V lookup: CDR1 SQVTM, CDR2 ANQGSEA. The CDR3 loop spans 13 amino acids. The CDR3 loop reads CSGTGVGHTEAFF. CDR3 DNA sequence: TGCAGCGGAACAGGGGTTGGGCACACTGAAGCTTTCTTT.

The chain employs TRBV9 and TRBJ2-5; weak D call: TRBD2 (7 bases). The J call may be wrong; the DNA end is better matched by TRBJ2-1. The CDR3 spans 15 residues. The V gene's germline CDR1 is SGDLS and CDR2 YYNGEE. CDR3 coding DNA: TGTGCCAGCAGCGTAGTAGAGTGGGAGGGGGGTGAGCAGTTCTTC. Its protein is CASSVVEWEGGEQFF.

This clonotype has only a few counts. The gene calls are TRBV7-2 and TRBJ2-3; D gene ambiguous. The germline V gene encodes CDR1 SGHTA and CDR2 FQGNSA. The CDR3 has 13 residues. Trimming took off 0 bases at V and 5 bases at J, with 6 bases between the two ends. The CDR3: CASSLAWLDTQYF. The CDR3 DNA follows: TGTGCCAGCAGCTTAGCGTGGCTAGATACGCAGTATTTT. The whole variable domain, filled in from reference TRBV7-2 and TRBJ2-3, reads GAGVSQSPSNKVTEKGKDVELRCDPISGHTALYWYRQSLGQGLEFLIYFQGNSAPDKSGLPSDRFSAERTGGSVSTLTIQRTQQEDSAVYLCASSLAWLDTQYFGPGTRLTVL.

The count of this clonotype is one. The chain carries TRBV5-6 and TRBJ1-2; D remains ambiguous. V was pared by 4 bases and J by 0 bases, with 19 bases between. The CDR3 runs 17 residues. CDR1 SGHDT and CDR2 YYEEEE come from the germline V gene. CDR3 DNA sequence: TGTGCCAGCAGCCCCAGCTACCTACGGACGGCTAACTATGGCTACACCTTC. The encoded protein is CASSPSYLRTANYGYTF.

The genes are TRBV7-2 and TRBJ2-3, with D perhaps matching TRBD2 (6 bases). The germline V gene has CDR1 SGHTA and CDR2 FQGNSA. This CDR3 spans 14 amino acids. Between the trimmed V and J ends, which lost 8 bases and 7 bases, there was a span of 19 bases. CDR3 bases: TGTGCCAGCGGCCCAGCTGTGGCGGGATATACGCAGTATTTT. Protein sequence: CASGPAVAGYTQYF.

CDR3 nucleotide sequence: TGTGCCAGCAGTCCCAGAGATTGGGGAAGCTCCTACGAGCAGTACTTC. This codes for CASSPRDWGSSYEQYF. The chain links TRBV7-6 to TRBJ2-7; D is undetermined. CDR3 length equals 16 residues. CDR1 is SGHVS and CDR2 is FNYEAQ in the germline V gene. V lost 6 bases to trimming and J lost 0 bases, with 18 bases between them.

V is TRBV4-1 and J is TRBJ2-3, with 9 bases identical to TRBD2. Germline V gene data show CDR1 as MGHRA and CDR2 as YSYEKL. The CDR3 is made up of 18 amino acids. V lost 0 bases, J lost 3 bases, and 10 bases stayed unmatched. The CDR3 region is CASSQDRPLAGLTDTQYF. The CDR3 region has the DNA TGCGCCAGCAGCCAAGATCGTCCACTAGCGGGTTTGACAGATACGCAGTATTTT.

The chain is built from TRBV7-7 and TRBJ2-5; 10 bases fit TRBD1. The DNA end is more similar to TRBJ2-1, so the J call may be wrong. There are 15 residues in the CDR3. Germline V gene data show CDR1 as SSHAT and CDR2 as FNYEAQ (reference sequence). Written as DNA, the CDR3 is TGTGCCAGCAGCTTAGCGGGGACAGGGGATCATGAGCAGTTCTTC. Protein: CASSLAGTGDHEQFF.

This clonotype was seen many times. The CDR3 region is CASSLEVWGGRGYTF. The CDR3 DNA sequence: TGCGCCAGCAGCTTGGAGGTCTGGGGGGGCCGCGGCTACACCTTC. This rearrangement joins TRBV5-1 to TRBJ1-2, with a possible D match to TRBD1 (6 bases). Germline assignment: CDR1 SGHRS and CDR2 YFSETQ. Trimming pared 0 bases from V and 8 bases from J, leaving 17 bases between. The CDR3 spans 15 residues.

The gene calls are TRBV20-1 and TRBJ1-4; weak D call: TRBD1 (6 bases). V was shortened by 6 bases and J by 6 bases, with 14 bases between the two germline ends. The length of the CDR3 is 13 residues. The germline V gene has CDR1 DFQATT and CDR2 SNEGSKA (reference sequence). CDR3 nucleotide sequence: TGCAGTGCCGAGGTGGGGGGCGATGAAAAACTGTTTTTT. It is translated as CSAEVGGDEKLFF.

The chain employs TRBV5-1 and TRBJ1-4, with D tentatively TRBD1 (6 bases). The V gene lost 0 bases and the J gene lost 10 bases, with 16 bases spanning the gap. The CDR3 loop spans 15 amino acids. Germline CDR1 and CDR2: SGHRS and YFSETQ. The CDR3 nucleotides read TGCGCCAGCAGCTTGGAGGCAGCAGAAGGGGGAAAACTGTTTTTT. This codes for CASSLEAAEGGKLFF.

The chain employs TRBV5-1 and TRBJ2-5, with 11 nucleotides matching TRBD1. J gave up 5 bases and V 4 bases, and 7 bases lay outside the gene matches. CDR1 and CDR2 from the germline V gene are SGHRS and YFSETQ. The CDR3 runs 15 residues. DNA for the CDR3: TGCGCCAGCAGCGGCGGACAGGGGGCCGCTGAGACCCAGTACTTC. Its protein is CASSGGQGAAETQYF.

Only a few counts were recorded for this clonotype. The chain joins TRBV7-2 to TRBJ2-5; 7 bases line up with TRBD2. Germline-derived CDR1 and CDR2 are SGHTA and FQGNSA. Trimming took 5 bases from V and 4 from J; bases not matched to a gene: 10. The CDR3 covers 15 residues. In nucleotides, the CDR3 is TGTGCCAGCAGCCCCTCTTTGGGGGGGGGAGAGACCCAGTACTTC. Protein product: CASSPSLGGGETQYF.

DNA for the CDR3: TGCGCCAGCAGCCAGGGGGCAACTAATGAAAAACTGTTTTTT. It is translated as CASSQGATNEKLFF. The rearrangement uses TRBV4-1 and TRBJ1-4, with D maybe TRBD1 (5 bases). The CDR3 is made up of 14 amino acids. Germline-derived CDR1 and CDR2 are MGHRA and YSYEKL. V shed 3 bases and J shed 0 bases, with 5 bases lying between them.

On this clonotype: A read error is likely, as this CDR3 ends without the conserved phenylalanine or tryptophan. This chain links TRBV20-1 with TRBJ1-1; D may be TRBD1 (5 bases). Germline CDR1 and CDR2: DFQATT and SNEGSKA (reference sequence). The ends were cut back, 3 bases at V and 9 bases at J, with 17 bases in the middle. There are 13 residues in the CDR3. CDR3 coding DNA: TGCAGTGCTAGGGGGACGGCGAGGAGGCAAGCTTTCTCT. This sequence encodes CSARGTARRQAFS.

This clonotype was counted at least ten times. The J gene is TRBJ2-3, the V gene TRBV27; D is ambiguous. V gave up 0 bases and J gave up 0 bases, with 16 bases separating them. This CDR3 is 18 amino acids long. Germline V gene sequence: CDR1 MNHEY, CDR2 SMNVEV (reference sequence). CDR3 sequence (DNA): TGTGCCAGCAGTTTATCGATAAGCAGATACCAGAGCACAGATACGCAGTATTTT. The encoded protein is CASSLSISRYQSTDTQYF.

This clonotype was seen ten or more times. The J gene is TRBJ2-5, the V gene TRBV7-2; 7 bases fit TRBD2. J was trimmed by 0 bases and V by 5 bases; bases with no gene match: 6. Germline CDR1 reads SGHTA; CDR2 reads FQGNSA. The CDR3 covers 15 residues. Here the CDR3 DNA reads TGTGCCAGCAGCAAAAGCGGGACCCACCAAGAGACCCAGTACTTC. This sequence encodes CASSKSGTHQETQYF.